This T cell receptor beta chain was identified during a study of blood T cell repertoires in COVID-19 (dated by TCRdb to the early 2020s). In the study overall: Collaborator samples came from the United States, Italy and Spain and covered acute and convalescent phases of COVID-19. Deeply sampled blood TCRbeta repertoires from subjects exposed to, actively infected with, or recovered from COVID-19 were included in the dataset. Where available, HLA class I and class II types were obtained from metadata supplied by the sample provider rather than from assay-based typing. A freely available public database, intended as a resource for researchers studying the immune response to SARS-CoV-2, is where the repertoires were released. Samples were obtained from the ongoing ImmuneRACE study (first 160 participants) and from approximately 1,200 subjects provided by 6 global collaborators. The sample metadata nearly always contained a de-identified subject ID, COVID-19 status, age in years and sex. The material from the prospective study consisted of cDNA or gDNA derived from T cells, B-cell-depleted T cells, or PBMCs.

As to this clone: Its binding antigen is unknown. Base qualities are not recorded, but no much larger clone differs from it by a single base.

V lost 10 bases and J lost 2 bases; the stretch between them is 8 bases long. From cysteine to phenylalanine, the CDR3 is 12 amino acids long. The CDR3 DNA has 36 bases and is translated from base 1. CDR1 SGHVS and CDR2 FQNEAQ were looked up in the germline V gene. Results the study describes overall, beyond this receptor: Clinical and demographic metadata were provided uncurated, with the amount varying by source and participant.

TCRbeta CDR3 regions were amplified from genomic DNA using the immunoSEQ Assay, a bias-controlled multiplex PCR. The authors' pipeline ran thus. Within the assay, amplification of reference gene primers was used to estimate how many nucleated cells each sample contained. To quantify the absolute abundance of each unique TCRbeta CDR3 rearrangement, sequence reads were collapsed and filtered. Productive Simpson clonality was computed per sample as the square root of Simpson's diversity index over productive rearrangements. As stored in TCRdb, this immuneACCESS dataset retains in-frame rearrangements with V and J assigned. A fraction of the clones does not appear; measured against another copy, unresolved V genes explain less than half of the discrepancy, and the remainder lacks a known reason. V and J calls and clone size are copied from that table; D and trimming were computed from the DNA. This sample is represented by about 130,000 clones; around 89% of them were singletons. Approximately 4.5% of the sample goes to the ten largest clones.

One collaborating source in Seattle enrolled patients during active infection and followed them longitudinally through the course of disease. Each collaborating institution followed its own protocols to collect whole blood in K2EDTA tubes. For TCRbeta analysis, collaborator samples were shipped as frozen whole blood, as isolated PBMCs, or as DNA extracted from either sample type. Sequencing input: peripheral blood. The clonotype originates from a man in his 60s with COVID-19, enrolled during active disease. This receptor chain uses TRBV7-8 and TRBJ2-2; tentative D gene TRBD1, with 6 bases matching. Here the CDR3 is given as CAKQGNTGELFF. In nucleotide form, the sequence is TGTGCCAAACAGGGAAACACCGGGGAGCTGTTTTTT. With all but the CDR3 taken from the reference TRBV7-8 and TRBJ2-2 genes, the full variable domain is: GAGVSQSPRYKVAKRGQDVALRCDPISGHVSLFWYQQALGQGPEFLTYFQNEAQLDKSGLPSDRFFAERPEGSVSTLKIQRTQQEDSAVYLCAKQGNTGELFFGEGSRLTVL.